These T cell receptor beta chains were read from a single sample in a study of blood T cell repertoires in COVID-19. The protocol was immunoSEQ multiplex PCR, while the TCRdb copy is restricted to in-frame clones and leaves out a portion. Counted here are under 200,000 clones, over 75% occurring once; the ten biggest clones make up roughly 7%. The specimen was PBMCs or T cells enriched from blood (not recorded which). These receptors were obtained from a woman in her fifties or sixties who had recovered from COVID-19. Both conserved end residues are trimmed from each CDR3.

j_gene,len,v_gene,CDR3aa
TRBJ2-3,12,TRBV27,ASTTVESTDTQY
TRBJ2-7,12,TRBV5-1,ASSLGGQGYEQY
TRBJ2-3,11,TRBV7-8,ASSPRDTDTQY
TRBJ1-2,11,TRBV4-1,ASSLTDYYGYT
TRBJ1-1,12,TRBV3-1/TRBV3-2,ASRKDRVSTEAF
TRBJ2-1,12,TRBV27,ASSEREAYNEQF
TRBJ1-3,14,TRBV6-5,ASSYSEQQAGNTIY
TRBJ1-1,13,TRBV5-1,ASSLGAGGGTEAF
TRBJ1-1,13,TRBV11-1,ASSQTGVSSTEAF
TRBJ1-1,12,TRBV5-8,ASSFRGAGAEAF
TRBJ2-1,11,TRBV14,ASSRLGWNEQF
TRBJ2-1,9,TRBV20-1,SAERGTGQF
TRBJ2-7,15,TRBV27,ASSSPLLSSDRDEQY
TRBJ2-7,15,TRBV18,ASSPALAGGITPEQY
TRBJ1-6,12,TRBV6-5,ASRFEGGNSPLH
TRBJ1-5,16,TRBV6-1,ASSATTKGQGAYQPQH
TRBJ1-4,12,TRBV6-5,ASSPRGPGGELF
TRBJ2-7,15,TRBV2,ASSRSYNRDSSYEQY
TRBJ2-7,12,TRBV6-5,ASSYRGTSYEQY
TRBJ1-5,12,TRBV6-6,ASSSAGGNQPQH
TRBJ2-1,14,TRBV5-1,ASSLATRTVYNEQF
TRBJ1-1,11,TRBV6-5,ASSYGRNTEAF